The clone carrying this TCR beta chain was seen once. Its specificity is unknown. The data were taken from a study of graft-versus-host responses after intestinal transplantation. Study-wide findings and caveats: The highest levels of circulating GvH clones went along with early declines in HvG clones after transplant.

In germline, CDR1 is SGHVS, CDR2 FNYEAQ. The CDR3 runs 13 residues. Trimming took 0 bases from V and 1 from J, leaving 4 bases between them. Measured with immunoSEQ multiplex PCR; TCRdb has only the in-frame clones, and not every one. The table has about 100,000 clones, more than 85% seen once. The chain combines TRBV7-6 with TRBJ2-7; D unclear. This TCR came from a human donor who was the organ donor for an intestinal transplant. The material was unstimulated CD4+ T cells sorted from spleen or lymph node cells, obtained before transplant. The CDR3 DNA sequence: TGTGCCAGCAGCTTAGCGTCTTCCTACGAGCAGTACTTC. Its translation is CASSLASSYEQYF.